The 10 T cell receptor beta chains below all came from one sample that was sequenced in a study of spatial heterogeneity in lung cancer. Time point: sample taken at primary tumor resection. Unsorted samples of tumor, nontumor lung or frozen PBMC had their whole RNA sequenced. TCRdb re-called the 5' RACE reads through MiXCR, storing one row per CDR3 protein. The data show about 16,000 distinct CDR3 sequences, roughly 7.7% seen once. The sample was PBMCs, taken at surgery. These TCRs come from a female donor with early-stage non-small cell lung cancer.

This chain links TRBV25-1 with TRBJ1-5, with a possible D match to TRBD1 (6 bases). The CDR3 is 16 residues long. Per germline, CDR1 MGHDK and CDR2 SYGVNS. V lost 6 bases, J lost 1 base, and 16 bases lay in between. The CDR3 reads CASSPSVGGSNQPQHF. The CDR3 DNA is TGTGCCAGCAGCCCATCGGTAGGGGGAAGCAATCAGCCCCAGCATTTT.

This clonotype was seen ten or more times. This chain links TRBV9 with TRBJ2-3, with 8 bases fitting TRBD1. The CDR3 has 15 amino acids. Germline CDR1 SGDLS, CDR2 YYNGEE. V gave up 0 bases and J gave up 7 bases; unmatched junction bases: 7. The CDR3 sequence: CASSVGTGQSNTQYF. The CDR3 bases are TGTGCCAGCAGCGTAGGGACAGGGCAGTCGAATACGCAGTATTTT.

Many counts were recorded for this clonotype. This chain links TRBV20-1 with TRBJ1-5; D is unresolved. CDR1 is DFQATT and CDR2 is SNEGSKA in the germline V gene (reference sequence). This CDR3 spans 13 amino acids. Deletions cut 1 base from V and 7 bases from J, with 11 bases between. The CDR3 nucleotides are TGCAGTGCTAGAGCCGTGGCTCGGCAGCCCCAGCATTTT. Its translation: CSARAVARQPQHF.

The sample holds many counts of this clonotype. The rearrangement joins TRBV25-1 to TRBJ2-7, with TRBD1 matching 9 bases. The CDR3 totals 16 residues. Per the germline V gene, CDR1 is MGHDK and CDR2 is SYGVNS. Trimming removed 4 bases from V and 5 bases from J; junction bases left unmatched: 12. CDR3 DNA: TGTGCCAGCAGTGCCAGGTACGGACAGGGGCGCGACGAGCAGTACTTC. This codes for CASSARYGQGRDEQYF.

This clonotype has at least ten counts. The V gene is TRBV7-2, the J gene TRBJ2-1; 7 bases fit TRBD1. V was pared by 5 bases and J by 4 bases, with 11 bases of the junction left unmatched. Germline assignment: CDR1 SGHTA and CDR2 FQGNSA. The CDR3 is 16 residues long. The chain's CDR3 is CASSSRTGARYNEQFF. The CDR3 nucleotides are TGTGCCAGCAGCAGTCGGACAGGCGCTCGGTACAATGAGCAGTTCTTC.

The CDR3 DNA reads TGCAGTGCTAGTAGGAGGGCTGAAGCTTTCTTT. Translating it yields CSASRRAEAFF. The genes are TRBV20-1 and TRBJ1-1; D unclear. V dropped 3 bases and J dropped 6 bases, with 8 bases sitting between them. This CDR3 is 11 amino acids long. Germline values: CDR1 DFQATT, CDR2 SNEGSKA (reference sequence).

This clonotype was seen many times. The V and J genes are TRBV20-1 and TRBJ1-1; D is unresolved. V lost 5 bases and J 5 bases, leaving 18 bases between the germline ends. This CDR3 spans 14 amino acids. The germline CDR1 and CDR2 sequences are DFQATT and SNEGSKA (reference sequence). Written as DNA, the CDR3 is TGCAGTGCTCTCCCCGGCTACAGAACAACTGAAGCTTTCTTT. Translation gives CSALPGYRTTEAFF.

There are a few counts of this clonotype. This chain links TRBV6-5 with TRBJ2-7, with 10 bases identical to TRBD1. Germline CDR1 MNHEY, CDR2 SVGAGI. V lost 6 bases, J lost 6 bases, and 8 bases stayed unmatched. The length of the CDR3 is 14 residues. CDR3 bases: TGTGCCAGCAGACTCGGGACAGGGGTTCTCGAGCAGTACTTC. This gives the protein CASRLGTGVLEQYF.

Ten or more counts support this clonotype. One junction end disagrees with the germline gene, perhaps due to a read error. The chain joins TRBV14 to TRBJ2-3, with D maybe TRBD1 (5 bases). This CDR3 comprises 13 residues. CDR1 SGHDN and CDR2 FVKESK come from the germline V gene. The CDR3 protein is CASSQDVYRFKNF. For the CDR3, the DNA is TGTGCCAGCAGCCAAGATGTGTACAGGTTCAAGAATTTT.

This clonotype occurred many times. This chain uses TRBV29-1 with TRBJ2-7; 9 bases line up with TRBD1. The V and J ends lost 7 bases and 5 bases, in that order; junction bases with no gene match: 9. The CDR3 has 13 residues. From germline, CDR1 is SQVTM and CDR2 ANQGSEA. The CDR3, as DNA: TGCAGCGCCGGGACAGGGATATTCCACGAGCAGTACTTC. Translated, it gives CSAGTGIFHEQYF.